A selection of T cell receptor beta chains follows, all from one sample in a study of blood T cell repertoires in COVID-19. TCRdb's copy holds only in-frame clones and misses some; the assay was immunoSEQ multiplex PCR. The sample lists about 140,000 clones; 84% were seen once. Sequencing was done on a sample of PBMCs or T cells enriched from blood (not recorded which). The source is a middle-aged man with acute COVID-19. Each CDR3 is given with its conserved first and last residue. The order of the fields is CDR3 DNA, CDR3 protein, clone size, J gene, D gene, V gene. A D gene is named only where the DNA matches it firmly. Expanded clones get a size class; other rows say once, few or many, or leave the size out.

DNA: TGTGCCAGCAGCTTATGGACAGACTCCTTAGCCCAGTACTTC
CDR3: CASSLWTDSLAQYF
size: -
J: TRBJ2-5
D: -
V: TRBV7-9

DNA: TGTGCCAGCAGCCCCCTTACTCACTCCTACAATGAGCAGTTCTTC
CDR3: CASSPLTHSYNEQFF
size: -
J: TRBJ2-1
D: -
V: TRBV7-9

DNA: TGTGCCAGCAGCTTAGGGACTAGCGGGGGCTTAGGGACCCAGTACTTC
CDR3: CASSLGTSGGLGTQYF
size: few
J: TRBJ2-5
D: TRBD2
V: TRBV7-8

DNA: TGTGCCAGCAGCCAAACCCGGCCTGGACAGTTTAATGAAAAACTGTTTTTT
CDR3: CASSQTRPGQFNEKLFF
size: -
J: TRBJ1-4
D: -
V: TRBV28

DNA: TGTGCCAGCTCTTCCCCGGAGGACTATCCTCACCGAGCGGCCAATGAGCAGTTCTTC
CDR3: CASSSPEDYPHRAANEQFF
size: -
J: TRBJ2-1
D: -
V: TRBV21-1

DNA: TGTGCCAGCAGCTTAGACAGGGTCACCTACGAGCAGTACTTC
CDR3: CASSLDRVTYEQYF
size: -
J: TRBJ2-7
D: -
V: TRBV7-9

DNA: TGTGCCAGTAGTACGGCGGGGGGCTCCCTTTACGAGCAGTACTTC
CDR3: CASSTAGGSLYEQYF
size: few
J: TRBJ2-7
D: TRBD2
V: TRBV19

DNA: TGCGCCAGCAGCTCTGACAGGGGCCGCTCCTTAAACTATGGCTACACCTTC
CDR3: CASSSDRGRSLNYGYTF
size: -
J: TRBJ1-2
D: TRBD1
V: TRBV5-1

DNA: TGTGCCAGCAGCTTGGAGACAGAACTCTATGGCTACACCTTC
CDR3: CASSLETELYGYTF
size: -
J: TRBJ1-2
D: -
V: TRBV5-4

DNA: TGTGCCAGCAGCTTATGGGGACATTCCTATGGCTACACCTTC
CDR3: CASSLWGHSYGYTF
size: -
J: TRBJ1-2
D: -
V: TRBV7-2